This TCR beta chain was identified in a study of cytomegalovirus exposure and HLA in healthy donors. Primers for the PCR totalled 60 Vbeta and 13 Jbeta. This table comes from immunoSEQ multiplex PCR, and its TCRdb copy is limited to in-frame clones, with some not included. The top ten hold roughly 1.9% of the sample, which has under 200,000 clones, over 65% seen once. CDR3 size: 19 residues. V shed 2 bases and J shed 2 bases, with 22 bases lying between them. CDR1 and CDR2 from the germline V gene are SGHTA and FQGNSA. The V and J genes are TRBV7-2 and TRBJ2-1; D is possibly TRBD2 (6 bases). Sequenced material: PBMCs. The receptor's source is a woman aged 25 to 39 in good health and CMV-seronegative. CDR3 DNA sequence: TGTGCCAGCAGCTTACCCCAGGGAGATTCGCGGGGAGCCTACAATGAGCAGTTCTTC. Its protein is CASSLPQGDSRGAYNEQFF.